Listed here is a single T cell receptor (beta chain). The CDR3 consists of 17 residues. V gave up 2 bases and J gave up 2 bases, with 17 bases separating them. Per the germline V gene, CDR1 is MNHEY and CDR2 is SVGEGT. This record comes from a study of blood T cell repertoires in COVID-19. Study context: Samples came from the United States, Italy and Spain, spanning acute and convalescent COVID-19. Sample material is recorded as cDNA or gDNA derived from T cells, B-cell-depleted T cells, or PBMCs.

How the authors handled the data: Reference gene primer amplification in the assay estimated nucleated cell counts. Clones were read by immunoSEQ multiplex PCR, and TCRdb kept only the in-frame ones, dropping some. V, J and clone size derive from that table, while D and trimming were established from the DNA sequence. The sample records 150,000 to 200,000 clones, about 85% being singletons. Material for sequencing was peripheral blood. The V gene is TRBV6-2 or TRBV6-3, the J gene TRBJ2-3, with TRBD2 as a possible D gene (6 bases). This TCR was sampled from a woman in her twenties or thirties with active or convalescent COVID-19. The CDR3 sequence: CASSYGNGGAVTDTQYF. CDR3 nucleotides: TGTGCCAGCAGTTACGGGAACGGGGGAGCGGTCACAGATACGCAGTATTTT.